The subject of this entry is one TCR beta chain. There is no known antigen for this receptor. One junction end does not reproduce the germline sequence, and a read error may be involved. Enrolling through a virtual design, the prospective study's participants ranged in age from roughly 18 to 95 years and lived across 20 to 30 United States geographic areas. In the prospective study, participants were assigned to cohorts based on the clinical history participants reported in a screening survey and a study questionnaire. For ImmuneRACE Cohort 3, a participant was defined as recovered based on two consecutive negative NP/OP PCR tests, clearance by a healthcare professional, or resolution of symptoms. In the prospective study, whole blood, serum and a nasopharyngeal or oropharyngeal swab were collected from each participant by mobile phlebotomists. Over a roughly 2-month period, participants in the prospective study had the option of providing additional blood draws and questionnaires. Before DNA extraction, prospective study blood samples were shipped either frozen or at room temperature.

CDR3 length: 15 amino acids, cysteine to phenylalanine. Only CDR3 DNA remains: 45 bases, in frame from the first base. In the germline V gene, CDR1 corresponds to SGHAT and CDR2 to FQNNGV. This specimen belongs to a study of blood T cell repertoires in COVID-19 (dated by TCRdb to about 2020). Background on the whole study: Collaborator samples came from the United States, Italy and Spain and covered acute and convalescent phases of COVID-19. The prospective study material was composed of cDNA or gDNA derived from T cells, B-cell-depleted T cells, or PBMCs. Deeply sampled blood TCRbeta repertoires from subjects exposed to, actively infected with, or recovered from COVID-19 were included in the dataset. A freely available public database, intended as a resource for researchers studying the immune response to SARS-CoV-2, is where the repertoires were released. Samples came from the ongoing ImmuneRACE study (first 160 participants) plus 1,254 subjects from 6 global collaborators. A de-identified subject ID, COVID-19 status, age in years and sex were almost always included in the sample metadata. Where HLA class I and class II types were available, the types were taken from metadata supplied by the sample provider, not from assay-based typing.

TCRbeta CDR3 regions were amplified from genomic DNA by means of the immunoSEQ Assay, a bias-controlled multiplex PCR. The original methods were these. Within the assay, amplification of reference gene primers was used to estimate how many nucleated cells each sample contained. To quantify the absolute abundance of each unique TCRbeta CDR3 rearrangement, sequence reads were collapsed and filtered. Productive Simpson clonality was computed per sample as the square root of Simpson's diversity index over productive rearrangements. The immuneACCESS repertoire file appears here via TCRdb, limited to in-frame rearrangements. These files lack a portion of the clones; in checked studies, under half of the deficit traces to unresolved V genes, and the cause of the others is not known. D and trimming were read from the DNA, whereas the V and J calls and clone size are those reported in that table. Present in this sample are 150,000 or so clones, around 83% of which were seen just once. The ten biggest clones cover about 15% of the sample.

Overall results and qualifications from the work: How much clinical and demographic metadata was included differed by source and by participant, and the metadata was provided uncurated.

Sequenced sample: PBMCs or T cells enriched from blood (not recorded which). This sequence uses TRBV11-2 and TRBJ2-5, with 9 central nucleotides matching TRBD2. The sequence came from a man aged 50 to 60 who had recovered from COVID-19. CDR3 reads: CAGSLDGTSRETQYF. The sequenced DNA: TGTGCCGGCAGCTTAGATGGGACTAGCAGAGAGACCCAGTACTTC.